The 15 T cell receptor beta chains given below trace back to one sample, sequenced in a study of cytomegalovirus exposure and HLA in healthy donors. The primer mix had 60 Vbeta and 13 Jbeta primers. Method: immunoSEQ multiplex PCR; TCRdb's copy keeps in-frame clones and lacks some. The top ten clones hold less than 4.5% of a sample with nearly 300,000 clones, 80% to 90% of them seen once. The sequencing input was PBMCs. These receptors all come from a man aged 40-49 years in good health and CMV-seropositive.

With respect to this clone: The junction and the germline gene differ at one end; a read error may be behind it. The rearrangement links TRBV27 to TRBJ2-7; perhaps TRBD1 as D (6 bases). The germline gives CDR1 MNHEY, CDR2 SMNVEV (reference sequence). This CDR3 has 13 residues. CDR3 sequence reads: CASSIGQSYGQYF. The CDR3 DNA follows: TGTGCCAGCAGTATTGGACAGTCATACGGGCAGTACTTC.

V usage is TRBV2 and J usage is TRBJ2-5; 9 nucleotides align to TRBD1. The CDR3 spans 17 residues. V was pared by 4 bases and J by 4 bases, with 13 bases of the junction left unmatched. CDR1 and CDR2 from the germline V gene are SNHLY and FYNNEI. The CDR3 DNA reads TGTGCCAGCAGTGCCCTAACAGGGGGCTCGGTATTAGAGACCCAGTACTTC. Protein: CASSALTGGSVLETQYF. The variable domain in full, completed from reference TRBV2 and TRBJ2-5, reads EPEVTQTPSHQVTQMGQEVILRCVPISNHLYFYWYRQILGQKVEFLVSFYNNEISEKSEIFDDQFSVERPDGSNFTLKIRSTKLEDSAMYFCASSALTGGSVLETQYFGPGTRLLVL.

The chain is built from TRBV28 and TRBJ2-7, with D uncertain. Germline values: CDR1 MDHEN, CDR2 SYDVKM. The V end lost 3 bases, the J end lost 2 bases, and 17 bases lay between the germline ends. This CDR3 is built from 16 residues. The CDR3 here is CASSLARSKNPYEQYF. The CDR3 nucleotides read TGTGCCAGCAGTTTGGCCCGTTCCAAAAACCCCTACGAGCAGTACTTC.

This chain joins TRBV28 and TRBJ2-1, with D tentatively TRBD1 (5 bases). Germline V gene data show CDR1 as MDHEN and CDR2 as SYDVKM. The CDR3 is 14 amino acids. V lost 5 bases and J 4 bases, leaving 12 bases between the germline ends. CDR3 nucleotides: TGTGCCAGCAGTCAGGGTCTCCTATACAATGAGCAGTTCTTC. This translates into CASSQGLLYNEQFF.

The V call is TRBV2, the J call TRBJ2-3; 9 bases fit TRBD2. The germline V gene has CDR1 SNHLY and CDR2 FYNNEI. J gave up 0 bases and V 6 bases, and 10 bases lay outside the gene matches. There are 17 residues in the CDR3. The CDR3 DNA reads TGTGCCAGCAGCGACAGCGGGAGGTCCTCTAGCACAGATACGCAGTATTTT. It encodes CASSDSGRSSSTDTQYF.

This chain joins TRBV18 and TRBJ2-5, with D uncertain. V gave up 2 bases and J gave up 2 bases, with 12 bases separating them. Germline lookup yields CDR1 KGHSH and CDR2 LQKENI. The CDR3 runs to 15 residues. Written as DNA, the CDR3 is TGTGCCAGCTCACCAACACAGACGGTTCAAGAGACCCAGTACTTC. Translated: CASSPTQTVQETQYF.

This sequence joins TRBV29-1 and TRBJ1-1, with unresolved D. This CDR3 has 12 residues. The V end lost 5 bases, the J end lost 5 bases, and 12 bases lay between the germline ends. CDR1 and CDR2 (germline): SQVTM, ANQGSEA. CDR3 bases: TGCAGCGTTTCCGGACTGCGGACTGAAGCTTTCTTT. Translated, it gives CSVSGLRTEAFF.

Note on this clone: A read error may produce the germline difference seen at one junction end. The chain has TRBV5-1 and TRBJ2-1; a weak D match, TRBD1 (5 bases). Germline CDR1 is SGHRS and CDR2 is YFSETQ. This CDR3 spans 12 amino acids. The CDR3 loop reads CASTDSYNAQFF. The CDR3, as DNA: TGCGCCAGCACTGACAGTTACAATGCGCAGTTCTTC.

V is TRBV7-3 and J is TRBJ2-2, with a possible D match to TRBD1 (5 bases). The CDR3 runs to 15 residues. The germline CDR1 and CDR2 sequences are SGHTA and FQGTGA. Trimming took off 1 base at V and 6 bases at J, with 12 bases between the two ends. The CDR3 DNA is TGTGCCAGCAGCTTAATTGGGCAGGGCGCCGGGGAGCTGTTTTTT. The encoded protein is CASSLIGQGAGELFF.

In regard to this clone: A read error may account for a junction end that differs from germline. This CDR3 reads CAARAGGTGELFF. CDR3 DNA sequence: TGTGCCGCCAGGGCGGGAGGCACCGGGGAGCTGTTTTTT. The chain joins TRBV15 to TRBJ2-2; 8 bases are shared with TRBD2. There are 13 residues in the CDR3. The germline CDR1 and CDR2 sequences are LNHNV and YYDKDF (reference sequence).

CDR3 sequence reads: CASSFGTLGGQGIYGYTF. The DNA of the CDR3 is TGTGCCAGCAGTTTCGGGACCCTAGGGGGACAGGGAATATATGGCTACACCTTC. V is TRBV28 and J is TRBJ1-2, with TRBD1 matching over 9 bases. CDR1 MDHEN and CDR2 SYDVKM come from the germline V gene. V lost 3 bases and J lost 5; bases outside the gene matches: 16. This CDR3 is built from 18 residues.

The chain links TRBV7-9 to TRBJ2-5; 12 bases are a match to TRBD1. Germline V gene data show CDR1 as SEHNR and CDR2 as FQNEAQ (reference sequence). V was clipped by 5 bases and J by 5 bases; unmatched bases: 9. The CDR3 has 16 amino acids. Here the CDR3 reads CASSHLEGQGAETQYF. The CDR3 region has the DNA TGTGCCAGCAGCCACCTCGAGGGACAGGGGGCCGAGACCCAGTACTTC.

V is TRBV27 and J is TRBJ2-1; 10 bases fit TRBD2. CDR3 length equals 14 residues. Germline V gives CDR1 MNHEY, CDR2 SMNVEV (reference sequence). With 11 bases clipped from V and 5 bases from J, the junction kept 9 bases outside the gene matches. This CDR3 reads CALDGTSANNEQFF. CDR3 nucleotide sequence: TGTGCCCTCGACGGGACTAGCGCAAACAATGAGCAGTTCTTC.

Written as DNA, the CDR3 is TGTGCCAGCAGCGTAGGAGAGCGGGAGCAAGAGACCCAGTACTTC. It codes for CASSVGEREQETQYF. This chain uses TRBV9 with TRBJ2-5; 8 bases map to TRBD2. The CDR3 contains 15 residues. Germline CDR1 is SGDLS and CDR2 is YYNGEE. The trim removed 0 bases at V and 2 bases at J, leaving 3 bases unmatched.

The chain is built from TRBV6-4 and TRBJ2-2, with 14 bases matching TRBD2. V was clipped by 8 bases and J by 5 bases; unmatched bases: 7. Germline-derived CDR1 and CDR2 are MRHNA and SNTAGT. CDR3 length equals 16 residues. The DNA for the CDR3 is TGTGCCAGCGCAAGACTAGCGGGAGGGGGTACCGGGGAGCTGTTTTTT. Residues: CASARLAGGGTGELFF.